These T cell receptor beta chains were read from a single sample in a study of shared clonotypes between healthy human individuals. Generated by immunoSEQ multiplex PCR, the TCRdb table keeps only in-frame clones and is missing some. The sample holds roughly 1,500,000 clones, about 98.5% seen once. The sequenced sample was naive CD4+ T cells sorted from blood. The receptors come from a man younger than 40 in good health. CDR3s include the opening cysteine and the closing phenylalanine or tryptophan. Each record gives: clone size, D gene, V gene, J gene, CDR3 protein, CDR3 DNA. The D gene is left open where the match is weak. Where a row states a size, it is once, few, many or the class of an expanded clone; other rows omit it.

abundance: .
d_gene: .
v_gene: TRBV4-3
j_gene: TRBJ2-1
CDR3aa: CASSQGAQGPYNEQFF
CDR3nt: TGCGCCAGCAGCCAAGGTGCCCAGGGACCCTACAATGAGCAGTTCTTC

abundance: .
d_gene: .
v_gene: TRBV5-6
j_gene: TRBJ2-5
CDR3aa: CASSLGAVKETQYF
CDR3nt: TGTGCCAGCAGCTTAGGTGCAGTGAAAGAGACCCAGTACTTC

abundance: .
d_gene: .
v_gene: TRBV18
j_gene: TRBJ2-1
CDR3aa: CASSPTEVHEQFF
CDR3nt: TGTGCCAGCTCACCCACGGAGGTCCATGAGCAGTTCTTC

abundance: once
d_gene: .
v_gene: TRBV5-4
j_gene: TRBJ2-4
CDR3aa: CASSFNRQLGSIQYF
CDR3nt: TGTGCCAGCAGCTTCAACCGACAGTTAGGGAGCATTCAGTACTTC

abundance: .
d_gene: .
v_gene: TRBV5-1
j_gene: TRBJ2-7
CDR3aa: CASSSSTVNSGEQYF
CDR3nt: TGCGCCAGCAGCTCCTCTACGGTTAATTCGGGCGAGCAGTACTTC

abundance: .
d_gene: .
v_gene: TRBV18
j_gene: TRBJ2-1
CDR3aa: CASSPDGGQYNEQFF
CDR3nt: TGTGCCAGCTCACCAGACGGGGGACAATACAATGAGCAGTTCTTC

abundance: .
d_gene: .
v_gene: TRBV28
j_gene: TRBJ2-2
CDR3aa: CGVGPARSTGELFF
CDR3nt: TGTGGGGTGGGCCCAGCAAGGAGCACCGGGGAGCTGTTTTTT

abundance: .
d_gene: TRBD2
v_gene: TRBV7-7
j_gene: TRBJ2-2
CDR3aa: CASGGGNTGELFF
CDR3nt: TGTGCTAGCGGGGGAGGGAACACCGGGGAGCTGTTTTTT

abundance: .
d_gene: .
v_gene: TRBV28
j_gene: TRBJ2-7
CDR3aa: CASNIGIRAYQQYF
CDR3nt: TGTGCCAGCAATATCGGGATAAGGGCCTACCAGCAGTACTTC

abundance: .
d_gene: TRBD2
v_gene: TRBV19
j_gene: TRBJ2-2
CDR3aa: CASRRTSVITGELFF
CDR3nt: TGTGCCAGCCGAAGGACTAGCGTTATCACCGGGGAGCTGTTTTTT

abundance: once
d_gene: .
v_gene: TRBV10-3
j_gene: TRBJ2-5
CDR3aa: CAISERSETQYF
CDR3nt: TGTGCCATCAGTGAGAGGAGTGAGACCCAGTACTTC

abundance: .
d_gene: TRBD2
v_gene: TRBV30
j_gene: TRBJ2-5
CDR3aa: CAWSGGGETQYF
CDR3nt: TGTGCCTGGAGTGGGGGGGGAGAGACCCAGTACTTC

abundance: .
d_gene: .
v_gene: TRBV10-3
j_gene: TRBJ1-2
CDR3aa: CAIRRDRGNYGYTF
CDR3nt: TGTGCCATCAGGCGGGATAGGGGTAACTATGGCTACACCTTC

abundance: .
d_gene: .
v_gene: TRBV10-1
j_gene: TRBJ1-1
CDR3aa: CASSESPGDTEAFF
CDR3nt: TGCGCCAGCAGTGAGTCCCCAGGGGACACTGAAGCTTTCTTT

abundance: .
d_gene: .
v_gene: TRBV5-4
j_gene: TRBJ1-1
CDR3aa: CASSLGQPTEAFF
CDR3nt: TGTGCCAGCAGCTTAGGACAGCCCACTGAAGCTTTCTTT

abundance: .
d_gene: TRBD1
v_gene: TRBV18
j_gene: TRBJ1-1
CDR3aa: CASSQGAPNTEAFF
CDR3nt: TGTGCCAGCTCACAGGGGGCACCCAACACTGAAGCTTTCTTT

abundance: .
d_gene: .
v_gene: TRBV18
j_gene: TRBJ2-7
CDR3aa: CASSPLQTRGYEQYF
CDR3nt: TGTGCCAGCTCACCTCTCCAGACTCGCGGCTACGAGCAGTACTTC

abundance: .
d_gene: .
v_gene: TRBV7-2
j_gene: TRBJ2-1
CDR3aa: CASSLGGNSYNEQFF
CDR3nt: TGTGCCAGCAGCTTAGGTGGGAACTCCTACAATGAGCAGTTCTTC

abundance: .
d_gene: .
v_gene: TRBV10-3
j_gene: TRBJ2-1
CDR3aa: CAISESRSSYNEQFF
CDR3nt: TGTGCCATCAGTGAGTCGAGGAGCTCCTACAATGAGCAGTTCTTC

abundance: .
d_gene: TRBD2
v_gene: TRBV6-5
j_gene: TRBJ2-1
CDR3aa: CASATGLAGVDEQFF
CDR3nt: TGTGCCAGCGCCACCGGGCTAGCGGGAGTCGATGAGCAGTTCTTC

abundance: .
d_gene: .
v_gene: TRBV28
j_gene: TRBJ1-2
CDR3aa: CASSRNRGWATGYTF
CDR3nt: TGTGCCAGCAGCCGAAATCGAGGATGGGCGACAGGCTACACCTTC

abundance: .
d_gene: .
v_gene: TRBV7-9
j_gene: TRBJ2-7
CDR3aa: CASSLVLEGEQYF
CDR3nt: TGTGCCAGCAGCTTAGTCCTGGAAGGCGAGCAGTACTTC

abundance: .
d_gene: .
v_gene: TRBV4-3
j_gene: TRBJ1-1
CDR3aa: CASSQDRDTEAFF
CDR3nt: TGCGCCAGCAGCCAAGATAGGGACACTGAAGCTTTCTTT

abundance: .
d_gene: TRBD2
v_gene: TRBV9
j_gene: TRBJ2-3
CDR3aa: CASSVLAGSTDTQYF
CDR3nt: TGTGCCAGCAGCGTACTAGCGGGGAGCACAGATACGCAGTATTTT

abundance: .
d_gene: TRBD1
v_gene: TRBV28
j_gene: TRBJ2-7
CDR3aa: CASSLPGTGVHEQYF
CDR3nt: TGTGCCAGCAGTCTCCCTGGGACAGGGGTCCACGAGCAGTACTTC

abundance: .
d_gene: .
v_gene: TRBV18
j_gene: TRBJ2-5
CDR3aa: CASSPGQIQETQYF
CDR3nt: TGTGCCAGCTCACCAGGGCAGATACAAGAGACCCAGTACTTC

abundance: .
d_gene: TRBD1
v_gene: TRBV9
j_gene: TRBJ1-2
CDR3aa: CASSGGSTGGYGYTF
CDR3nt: TGTGCCAGCAGCGGCGGATCCACAGGGGGCTATGGCTACACCTTC

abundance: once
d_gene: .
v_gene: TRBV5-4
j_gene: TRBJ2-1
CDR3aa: CASSLRERSNEQFF
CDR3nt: TGTGCCAGCAGCTTGCGGGAGCGATCGAATGAGCAGTTCTTC

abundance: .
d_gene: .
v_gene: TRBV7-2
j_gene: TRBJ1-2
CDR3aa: CASSLVGENYGYTF
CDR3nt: TGTGCCAGCAGCTTAGTGGGGGAGAACTATGGCTACACCTTC

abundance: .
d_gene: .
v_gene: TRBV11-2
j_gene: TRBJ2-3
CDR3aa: CASSTQGLPGDTQYF
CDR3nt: TGTGCCAGCAGCACCCAGGGACTCCCCGGAGATACGCAGTATTTT

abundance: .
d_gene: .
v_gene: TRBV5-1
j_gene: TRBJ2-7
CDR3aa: CASSFQGAYEQYF
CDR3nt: TGCGCCAGCAGCTTCCAGGGTGCCTACGAGCAGTACTTC

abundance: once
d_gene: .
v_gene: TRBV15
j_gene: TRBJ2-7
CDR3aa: CATSNILGTEQYF
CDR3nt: TGTGCCACCAGCAATATACTAGGAACCGAGCAGTACTTC

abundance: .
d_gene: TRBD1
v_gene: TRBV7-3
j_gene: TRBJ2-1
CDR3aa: CASSLKGDRFNEQFF
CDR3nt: TGTGCCAGCAGCCTTAAAGGGGACAGATTTAATGAGCAGTTCTTC